This is a list of T cell receptor beta chains from one sample in a study of blood T cells in healthy people across ages. TCRdb passed the 5' RACE reads through MiXCR, listing each CDR3 protein once. The table lists about 1 million distinct CDR3 sequences, around 25% of them singletons, with less than 0.75% in the top ten. The sample also formed part of further work on T cells of mothers and their children.

Sequences were obtained from blood. These receptors all come from a girl aged 2 to 10 in good health. Each CDR3 is given with its conserved first and last residue. Clone size is shown for a subset of rows, as once, few, many or a class of expanded clone.

V: TRBV28; size: once; J: TRBJ2-6; CDR3: CASSFRNSGANVLTF
V: TRBV5-1; size: few; J: TRBJ2-1; CDR3: CASSLYAGGEGSYNEQFF
V: TRBV20-1; size: few; J: TRBJ1-2; CDR3: CSARDPETGANYGYTF
V: TRBV7-9; size: -; J: TRBJ2-3; CDR3: CAGSSRLAGGTKTDTQYF
V: TRBV29-1; size: -; J: TRBJ2-7; CDR3: CSVEDSSIKDEQYF
V: TRBV20-1; size: -; J: TRBJ1-1; CDR3: CSASKAYEAFF
V: TRBV11-2; size: few; J: TRBJ1-2; CDR3: CASSSAGTTIGGYTF
V: TRBV12-3/TRBV12-4; size: -; J: TRBJ2-5; CDR3: CASSPQISEVETQYF
V: TRBV7-2; size: -; J: -; CDR3: CASSTGMGTQYF
V: TRBV11-2; size: -; J: -; CDR3: CASSLLESGALGGEQFF
V: TRBV6-6; size: -; J: TRBJ1-2; CDR3: CASRPAASGYTF
V: TRBV6-5; size: few; J: TRBJ2-3; CDR3: CASSYGLAGEDTQYF
V: TRBV29-1; size: -; J: TRBJ1-2; CDR3: CSVDLLLVDYPPGPRPNYGYTF
V: TRBV7-2; size: many; J: TRBJ2-5; CDR3: CASSSLAGAETQYF